Below are 6 T cell receptor beta chains sequenced from a single sample in a study of T cells after yellow fever vaccination. One entry per CDR3 protein, called by TCRdb with MiXCR from the 5' RACE reads. The sample yields a few hundred thousand distinct CDR3 sequences, around a sixth seen once. The sample here was PBMCs, taken 5 days after the first yellow fever vaccination. These TCRs come from a man between 18 and 35 years old who received the YFV17D yellow fever vaccine.

J is TRBJ2-2 and V is TRBV9; 7 bases are a match to TRBD2. Germline V gives CDR1 SGDLS, CDR2 YYNGEE. V gave up 7 bases and J gave up 6 bases; unmatched junction bases: 12. The CDR3 is made up of 15 amino acids. The CDR3 region is CASGERSGWAGELFF. In DNA, the CDR3 is TGTGCCAGCGGAGAACGTAGCGGGTGGGCCGGGGAGCTGTTTTTT.

The gene calls are TRBV10-3 and TRBJ2-1; TRBD1 or TRBD2 may be the D gene (6 bases each). The CDR3 covers 13 residues. Germline-derived CDR1 and CDR2 are ENHRY and SYGVKD. Deletions cut 0 bases from V and 8 bases from J, with 8 bases between. The CDR3 region has the DNA TGTGCCATCAGTGAGTCGGGGGGCCATGAGCAGTTCTTC. Translated: CAISESGGHEQFF.

This clonotype was found a few times. The CDR3 DNA is TGTGCCATCAGTGAGCCCCCTCCCAGGAACACTGAAGCTTTCTTT. Its translation: CAISEPPPRNTEAFF. The V and J genes are TRBV10-3 and TRBJ1-1; no clear D. Per germline, CDR1 ENHRY and CDR2 SYGVKD. The V end lost 2 bases, the J end lost 1 base, and 11 bases lay between the germline ends. The CDR3 loop spans 15 amino acids.

This clonotype was seen only a few times. The chain has TRBV4-2 and TRBJ1-6; D unclear. Per germline, CDR1 LGHNA and CDR2 YNFKEQ. V lost 0 bases to trimming and J lost 7 bases, with 16 bases between them. There are 17 residues in the CDR3. The CDR3 DNA reads TGTGCCAGCAGCCAAGAAGGAGATAGGGCCGTCAATTCACCCCTCCACTTT. It specifies CASSQEGDRAVNSPLHF.

This chain connects TRBV15 to TRBJ1-5, with D uncertain. This CDR3 has 14 amino acids. V dropped 9 bases and J dropped 0 bases, with 12 bases sitting between them. Germline V gives CDR1 LNHNV, CDR2 YYDKDF (reference sequence). In nucleotides, the CDR3 is TGTGCCACTACCTCGGACTATAGCAATCAGCCCCAGCATTTT. Protein product: CATTSDYSNQPQHF.

This clonotype was detected a few times. The J gene is TRBJ2-3, the V gene TRBV7-9, with 9 nucleotides matching TRBD1. V lost 3 bases to trimming and J lost 2 bases; unmatched junction nucleotides: 3. This CDR3 spans 15 amino acids. Germline CDR1 reads SEHNR; CDR2 reads FQNEAQ (reference sequence). The chain's CDR3 is CASSLGQGITDTQYF. CDR3 nucleotide sequence: TGTGCCAGCAGCTTGGGACAGGGCATCACAGATACGCAGTATTTT.